This T cell receptor beta chain comes out of a study of shared clonotypes between healthy human individuals. Overall study context: Per-donor plates numbered three CD4 naive, three CD4 memory, two CD8 naive and one CD8 memory.

Notes on the study in general: Sorted-subset sequencing was shown by rarefaction to be incomplete despite large depth. Clonotypes that were shared across several donors made up around 5% of naive CD4 clonotypes.

The germline V and J ends were trimmed by 5 bases and 10 bases, with 12 bases remaining between them. Germline CDR1 and CDR2: SNHLY and FYNNEI. The CDR3 is made up of 13 amino acids. On this clone: The antigen is undetermined.

A roughly 200 ng quantity of DNA, 25,000 to 30,000 T cell genomes, went into the sorted-subset replicate PCRs. Method: immunoSEQ multiplex PCR; TCRdb's copy keeps in-frame clones and lacks some. The profile covers millions of clones, with 90% to 95% appearing a single time and roughly 0.14% taken by the ten largest. The chain is built from TRBV2 and TRBJ1-6; the D gene is possibly TRBD1 (6 bases). This TCR was sampled from a man younger than 35 in good health. Material for sequencing was naive CD4+ T cells sorted from blood. Sample subset: CD45RA+ positively selected. The DNA for the CDR3 is TGTGCCAGCAGTTTACAGGGTCCCTCACCCCTCCACTTT. Its translation: CASSLQGPSPLHF.